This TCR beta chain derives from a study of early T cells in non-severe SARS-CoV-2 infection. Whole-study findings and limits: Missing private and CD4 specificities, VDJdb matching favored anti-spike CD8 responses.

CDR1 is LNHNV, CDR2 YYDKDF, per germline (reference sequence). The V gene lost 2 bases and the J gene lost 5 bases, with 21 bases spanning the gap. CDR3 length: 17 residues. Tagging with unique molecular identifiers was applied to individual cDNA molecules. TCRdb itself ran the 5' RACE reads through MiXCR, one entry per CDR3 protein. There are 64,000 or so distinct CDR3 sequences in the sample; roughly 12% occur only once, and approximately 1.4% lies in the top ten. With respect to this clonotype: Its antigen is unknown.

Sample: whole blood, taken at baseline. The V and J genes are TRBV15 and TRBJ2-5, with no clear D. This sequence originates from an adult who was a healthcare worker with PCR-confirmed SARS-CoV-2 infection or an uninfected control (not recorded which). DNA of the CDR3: TGTGCCACCAGCAGAAAGCCCTCTGCGGAGCGAAGGGAGACCCAGTACTTC. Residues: CATSRKPSAERRETQYF.